Below, 11 T cell receptor beta chains from the same sample are listed, as sequenced in a study of cytomegalovirus exposure and HLA in healthy donors. Researchers ran the PCR with 60 Vbeta and 13 Jbeta primers. Sequencing used immunoSEQ multiplex PCR; TCRdb keeps in-frame clones, though not all of them. The sample carries tens of thousands of clones, 71% recorded once. The sequenced sample was PBMCs. The receptors derive from a man in his fifties in good health and CMV-seropositive.

The J gene is TRBJ1-2, the V gene TRBV19; D gene unclear. Germline V gene data show CDR1 as LNHDA and CDR2 as SQIVND (reference sequence). The CDR3 has 11 amino acids. V gave up 4 bases and J gave up 4 bases, with 4 bases separating them. CDR3 amino acids: CASSKSYGYTF. The CDR3 DNA is TGTGCCAGTAGTAAGAGCTATGGCTACACCTTC.

This clone occurred a few times. V gene TRBV21-1 combines with J gene TRBJ2-5; TRBD2 was called by the table and not checked on the DNA. TRBV21-1 is a pseudogene locus. This CDR3 comprises 12 residues. The CDR3 sequence is CASRRVQETQYF. In nucleotides, the CDR3 is TGTGCCAGCAGGAGGGTACAAGAGACCCAGTACTTC.

The chain combines TRBV5-1 with TRBJ2-5; a weak D match, TRBD1 (6 bases). The CDR3 consists of 15 residues. V dropped 0 bases and J dropped 1 base, with 10 bases sitting between them. Germline lookup yields CDR1 SGHRS and CDR2 YFSETQ. The CDR3 sequence is CASSLGPGAQETQYF. The CDR3 nucleotides read TGCGCCAGCAGCTTGGGGCCAGGGGCCCAAGAGACCCAGTACTTC.

The gene calls are TRBV27 and TRBJ2-1; TRBD2 might be the D (5 bases). Germline lookup yields CDR1 MNHEY and CDR2 SMNVEV (reference sequence). The V and J ends lost 5 bases and 9 bases respectively, with 26 bases between them. The CDR3 has 17 amino acids. The CDR3 reads CASSLSPLPPLEGEQFF. CDR3 bases: TGTGCCAGCAGTCTCTCCCCGTTACCCCCACTTGAGGGTGAGCAGTTCTTC.

This chain uses TRBV5-5 with TRBJ1-5; 12 bases agree with TRBD1. CDR1 and CDR2 (germline): SGHKS, YYEKEE (reference sequence). The V and J ends lost 0 bases and 2 bases, in that order; junction bases with no gene match: 9. The CDR3 has 19 amino acids. The CDR3 sequence is CASSLVGTGGRWGNQPQHF. CDR3 bases: TGTGCCAGCAGCTTGGTTGGGACAGGGGGCCGATGGGGCAATCAGCCCCAGCATTTT.

The chain is built from TRBV25-1 and TRBJ2-7; 11 positions match TRBD1. CDR3 length: 14 amino acids. Germline values: CDR1 MGHDK, CDR2 SYGVNS. Trimming took 8 bases from V and 3 from J; bases not matched to a gene: 6. CDR3 DNA: TGTGCCAGCGTAGCCGGGACAGGGGGCTACGAGCAGTACTTC. This codes for CASVAGTGGYEQYF.

The genes are TRBV6-5 and TRBJ1-2, with 10 bases matching TRBD1. Germline CDR1 MNHEY, CDR2 SVGAGI. Unmatched junction bases numbered 4, after V lost 5 bases and J lost 4 bases. The CDR3 contains 14 residues. The CDR3: CASSDRGRSYGYTF. CDR3 nucleotides: TGTGCCAGCAGTGACAGGGGGCGTAGCTATGGCTACACCTTC.

This chain connects TRBV10-2 to TRBJ2-6, with D possibly being TRBD1 (5 bases). Germline V CDR1 and CDR2: WSHSY, SAAADI. CDR3 size: 17 residues. The V gene lost 7 bases and the J gene lost 1 base, with 17 bases spanning the gap. CDR3 amino acids: CASMWGSALSGANVLTF. As DNA, the CDR3 is TGCGCCAGCATGTGGGGCTCGGCTCTGTCTGGGGCCAACGTCCTGACTTTC.

This sequence joins TRBV19 and TRBJ2-1, with D possibly being TRBD2 (5 bases). Trimming removed 5 bases from V and 6 bases from J, with 20 bases in between. The CDR3 has 16 residues. Looked up from germline, CDR1 is LNHDA and CDR2 is SQIVND (reference sequence). The CDR3 DNA reads TGTGCCAGTAGTTTTGGGCGGGCGACCCTGGGCAATGAGCAGTTCTTC. Its translation: CASSFGRATLGNEQFF.

The V call is TRBV5-6, the J call TRBJ1-4; 9 nucleotides align to TRBD1. V shed 4 bases and J 7 bases; nucleotides not matched to a gene: 8. Germline V gives CDR1 SGHDT, CDR2 YYEEEE. This CDR3 comprises 15 residues. This CDR3 is CASSRTDRGAEKLFF. In DNA form, the CDR3 reads TGTGCCAGCAGCAGAACGGACAGGGGCGCTGAAAAACTGTTTTTT.

The chain uses TRBV9 and TRBJ2-1; D is perhaps TRBD2 (5 bases). Germline V gene sequence: CDR1 SGDLS, CDR2 YYNGEE. Trimming shortened V by 0 bases and J by 9 bases, and 13 bases separated the two germline ends. The CDR3 extends over 14 amino acids. The CDR3 spells CASSVEVQRGEQFF. CDR3 in DNA: TGTGCCAGCAGCGTAGAGGTGCAACGGGGTGAGCAGTTCTTC.